These 13 T cell receptor beta chains were all obtained from the same sample, sequenced in a study of blood T cell repertoires in COVID-19. Produced via immunoSEQ multiplex PCR; TCRdb's table is partial and in-frame only. Of over 200,000 clones detected, nearly 90% appear once; the ten largest clones hold under 14%. Sequenced sample: PBMCs or T cells enriched from blood (not recorded which). The source of these receptors is a man younger than 40 who had recovered from COVID-19.

The CDR3, as DNA: TGTGCCAGCAGCCGAGCCCCTCACGAGCAGTACTTC. Protein product: CASSRAPHEQYF. The chain recombines TRBV3-1 (or the pseudogene TRBV3-2) with TRBJ2-7; D is unclear. The V gene's germline CDR1 is LGHDT and CDR2 YNNKEL (reference sequence). V was pared by 4 bases and J by 5 bases, with 9 bases between. The CDR3 runs to 12 residues.

This clone was observed once. The V and J genes are TRBV7-8 and TRBJ2-7; 7 bases are a match to TRBD1. V lost 2 bases and J lost 3; bases outside the gene matches: 10. Germline-derived CDR1 and CDR2 are SGHVS and FQNEAQ. The CDR3 covers 16 residues. CDR3 in DNA: TGTGCCAGCAGCTTATTTGCAGGGGGAATCTTCTACGAGCAGTACTTC. This sequence encodes CASSLFAGGIFYEQYF.

The chain is built from TRBV7-2 and TRBJ1-4, with 7 nucleotides matching TRBD1. Germline V gene data show CDR1 as SGHTA and CDR2 as FQGNSA. Unmatched junction bases numbered 7, after V lost 5 bases and J lost 7 bases. The CDR3 consists of 14 residues. CDR3 in amino acids: CASSMDRKGEKLFF. The DNA for the CDR3 is TGTGCCAGCAGCATGGACAGGAAGGGTGAAAAACTGTTTTTT.

The chain employs TRBV7-6 and TRBJ1-6; D call uncertain. Germline CDR1 SGHVS, CDR2 FNYEAQ. V lost 5 bases and J 4 bases, leaving 12 bases between the germline ends. CDR3 length: 15 amino acids. CDR3 sequence (DNA): TGTGCCAGCAGCGAGGATAGCGGATATAATTCACCCCTCCACTTT. Translation gives CASSEDSGYNSPLHF.

The rearrangement joins TRBV7-9 to TRBJ1-5; a possible D gene is TRBD1 (5 bases). Germline V gene sequence: CDR1 SEHNR, CDR2 FQNEAQ (reference sequence). V was clipped by 0 bases and J by 5 bases, with 11 bases between them. The CDR3 runs to 15 residues. The CDR3 loop reads CASSLAAGSDQPQHF. The DNA of the CDR3 is TGTGCCAGCAGCTTAGCGGCAGGGTCGGATCAGCCCCAGCATTTT.

This clone was found once. This chain connects TRBV2 to TRBJ2-7, with 12 bases identical to TRBD2. The CDR3 runs to 18 residues. The V and J ends lost 7 bases and 0 bases, in that order; junction bases with no gene match: 13. From germline, CDR1 is SNHLY and CDR2 FYNNEI. The CDR3 coding sequence is TGTGCCAGCAACGTACTAGCGGGGGGCCGAGAATACTCCTACGAGCAGTACTTC. Translation gives CASNVLAGGREYSYEQYF.

The genes are TRBV6-1 and TRBJ1-6, with D possibly being TRBD1 (6 bases). The V gene's germline CDR1 is MNHNS and CDR2 SASEGT. Trimming shortened V by 2 bases and J by 10 bases, and 18 bases separated the two germline ends. The CDR3 extends over 16 amino acids. The CDR3 loop reads CASSESQGGVGSPLHF. The CDR3 DNA reads as TGTGCCAGCAGTGAATCACAGGGTGGAGTCGGATCACCCCTCCACTTT.

The CDR3 DNA reads as TGTGCCAGCAGCCAGTATATAGCGGGGAGCTCCTACGAGCAGTACTTC. Translated: CASSQYIAGSSYEQYF. V usage is TRBV3-1 (or the pseudogene TRBV3-2) and J usage is TRBJ2-7; 8 bases line up with TRBD2. The CDR3 consists of 16 residues. Germline CDR1 LGHDT, CDR2 YNNKEL (reference sequence). V lost 3 bases to trimming and J lost 0 bases; unmatched junction nucleotides: 7.

The CDR3 sequence: CASSVAGGPGETQYF. CDR3 sequence (DNA): TGTGCCAGCAGCGTAGCTGGCGGGCCTGGGGAGACCCAGTACTTC. The rearrangement links TRBV9 to TRBJ2-5; tentative D call: TRBD2 (5 bases). In germline, CDR1 is SGDLS, CDR2 YYNGEE. CDR3 length: 15 amino acids. V was shortened by 0 bases and J by 5 bases, with 14 bases between the two germline ends. Supplemented by reference TRBV9 and TRBJ2-5, the full variable domain reads DSGVTQTPKHLITATGQRVTLRCSPRSGDLSVYWYQQSLDQGLQFLIQYYNGEERAKGNILERFSAQQFPDLHSELNLSSLELGDSALYFCASSVAGGPGETQYFGPGTRLLVL.

V is TRBV9 and J is TRBJ2-1; D unresolved. This CDR3 spans 16 amino acids. Trimming pared 0 bases from V and 4 bases from J, leaving 14 bases between. The germline V gene has CDR1 SGDLS and CDR2 YYNGEE. DNA for the CDR3: TGTGCCAGCAGCGTAGGGCAGGTGCCTTATTACAATGAGCAGTTCTTC. Translating gives CASSVGQVPYYNEQFF.

The chain recombines TRBV5-8 with TRBJ2-1; possibly TRBD1 for D (6 bases). Trimming stripped 1 base from V and 8 bases from J, with 13 bases between. The CDR3 sequence is 14 residues long. Per the germline V gene, CDR1 is SGHTS and CDR2 is YDEGEE. The CDR3 is CASSLITGSHEQFF. The CDR3, as DNA: TGTGCCAGCAGCTTGATCACAGGGTCCCATGAGCAGTTCTTC. Using reference TRBV5-8 and TRBJ2-1 for the parts outside the CDR3, the full variable domain is EAGVTQSPTHLIKTRGQQATLRCSPISGHTSVYWYQQALGLGLQFLLWYDEGEERNRGNFPPRFSGRQFPNYSSELNVNALELEDSALYLCASSLITGSHEQFFGPGTRLTVL.

The chain combines TRBV18 with TRBJ2-1; 8 bases are a match to TRBD2. The CDR3 is 16 residues long. With V trimmed by 0 bases and J by 7 bases, 8 bases remained unmatched. Germline CDR1 and CDR2: KGHSH and LQKENI. In nucleotides, the CDR3 is TGTGCCAGCTCACCACCGAGACTAGCGATGCGGAATGAGCAGTTCTTC. It specifies CASSPPRLAMRNEQFF.

About this clone itself: One end of the junction varies from germline; a read error may be responsible. The V and J genes are TRBV7-2 and TRBJ2-1, with 8 bases lining up with TRBD2. Germline V gene sequence: CDR1 SGHTA, CDR2 FQGNSA. CDR3 size: 17 residues. CDR3 DNA: TGTGCCAGCAGCCTCGCTCCATCGGGGGGGCCTTACAGTGAGCAGTTCTTC. Its protein product is CASSLAPSGGPYSEQFF.